This T cell receptor beta chain was sequenced during a study of cytomegalovirus exposure and HLA in healthy donors. At the level of the study: Early on, a data release was issued that held about 85 million unique TCRs from HLA-typed donors. Study results and caveats: A previous analysis found most TCR beta V segments productive roughly 87% or roughly 30% of the time.

60 Vbeta and 13 Jbeta primers were used in PCR. Produced via immunoSEQ multiplex PCR; TCRdb's table is partial and in-frame only. The sample holds approximately 200,000 clones, roughly 78% seen once. Germline CDR1 SGHVS, CDR2 FNYEAQ. The junction had 9 bases not matched to a gene; V was cut back by 7 bases and J by 4 bases. CDR3 length: 16 amino acids. Notes on this clone: The antigen remains unidentified.

The source of this sequence is a girl between 5 and 17 years old in good health and CMV-seropositive. The rearrangement joins TRBV7-6 to TRBJ2-5; TRBD2 matches at 13 bases. Sequencing was carried out using PBMCs. The CDR3 loop reads CASTPLTSGGRETQYF. For the CDR3, the DNA is TGTGCCAGCACCCCTCTGACTAGCGGGGGGCGAGAGACCCAGTACTTC.